The 3 T cell receptor beta chains below all came from one sample that was sequenced in a study of blood T cell repertoires in COVID-19. Generated by immunoSEQ multiplex PCR, the TCRdb table keeps only in-frame clones and is missing some. The sample records 200,000 to 250,000 clones, approximately 78% being singletons. Sequences were obtained from peripheral blood. The receptors were sampled from a woman in her 70s with COVID-19, enrolled during active disease.

The V call is TRBV7-2, the J call TRBJ2-7; perhaps TRBD1 as D (6 bases). The CDR3 runs 14 residues. V was cut by 5 bases and J by 4 bases, with 15 bases left in between. CDR1 is SGHTA, CDR2 FQGNSA, per germline. This chain's CDR3 is CASSRGHLAYEQYF. CDR3 DNA sequence: TGTGCCAGCAGCCGGGGACATCTAGCTTACGAGCAGTACTTC.

The chain recombines TRBV6-6 with TRBJ1-2; 7 nucleotides agree with TRBD1. Trimming took 6 bases from V and 8 from J; bases not matched to a gene: 9. CDR1 is MNHNY and CDR2 is SVGAGI in the germline V gene (reference sequence). The length of the CDR3 is 13 residues. CDR3 sequence: CASSPDRDGGYTF. DNA of the CDR3: TGTGCCAGCAGCCCCGACAGGGATGGAGGCTACACCTTC.

CDR3 loop: CASRATSGRLGEQFF. As DNA, the CDR3 is TGTGCCAGCAGAGCGACTAGCGGGAGACTAGGTGAGCAGTTCTTC. This chain joins TRBV6-5 and TRBJ2-1; 12 bases align to TRBD2. Germline V CDR1 and CDR2: MNHEY, SVGAGI. There are 15 residues in the CDR3. V lost 6 bases to trimming and J lost 9 bases; unmatched junction nucleotides: 9.